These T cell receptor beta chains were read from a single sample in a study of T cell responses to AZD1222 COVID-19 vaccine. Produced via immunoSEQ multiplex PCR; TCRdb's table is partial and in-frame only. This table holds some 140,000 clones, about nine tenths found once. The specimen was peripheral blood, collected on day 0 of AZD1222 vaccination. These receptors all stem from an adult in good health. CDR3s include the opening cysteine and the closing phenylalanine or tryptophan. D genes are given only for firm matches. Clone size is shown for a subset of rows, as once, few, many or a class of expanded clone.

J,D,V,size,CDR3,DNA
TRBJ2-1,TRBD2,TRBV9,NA,CASSSGGAQSYNEQFF,TGTGCCAGCAGCTCCGGGGGGGCCCAGTCCTACAATGAGCAGTTCTTC
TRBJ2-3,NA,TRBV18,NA,CASSHDQGTDTQYF,TGTGCCAGCTCACACGACCAAGGGACAGATACGCAGTATTTT
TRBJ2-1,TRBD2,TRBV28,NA,CASSSTNSGGAVDEQFF,TGTGCCAGCAGTTCCACCAATAGCGGGGGGGCCGTGGATGAGCAGTTCTTC
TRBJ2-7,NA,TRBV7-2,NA,CASSLGRHGYEQYF,TGTGCCAGCAGCTTAGGGAGGCATGGTTACGAGCAGTACTTC
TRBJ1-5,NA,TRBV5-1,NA,CASSLSGFWNQPQHF,TGCGCCAGCAGCTTGTCCGGGTTTTGGAATCAGCCCCAGCATTTT
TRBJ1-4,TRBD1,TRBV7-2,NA,CASSSTGDEKLFF,TGTGCCAGCAGCTCGACAGGGGATGAAAAACTGTTTTTT
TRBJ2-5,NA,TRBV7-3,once,CASSDYPGETQYF,TGTGCCAGCAGCGATTACCCTGGGGAGACCCAGTACTTC
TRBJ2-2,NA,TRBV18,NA,CASSPSQTNTGELFF,TGTGCCAGCTCACCTTCACAGACGAACACCGGGGAGCTGTTTTTT
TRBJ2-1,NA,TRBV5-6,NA,CASSLGTTYNEQFF,TGTGCCAGCAGTCTAGGGACAACCTACAATGAGCAGTTCTTC
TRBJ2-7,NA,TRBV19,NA,CASSIYHRDYYEQYF,TGTGCCAGTAGTATATATCACAGGGACTACTACGAGCAGTACTTC
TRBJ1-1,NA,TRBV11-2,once,CASSLDQVNTEAFF,TGTGCCAGCAGCTTAGACCAGGTGAACACTGAAGCTTTCTTT
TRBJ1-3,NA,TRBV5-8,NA,CASSTGVFANTIYF,TGTGCCAGCAGCACCGGGGTCTTCGCAAACACCATATATTTT
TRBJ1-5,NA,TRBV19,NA,CASSRQGVSPNQPQHF,TGTGCCAGTAGTCGTCAGGGAGTCAGCCCAAATCAGCCCCAGCATTTT
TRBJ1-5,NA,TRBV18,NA,CASFPGLNQPQHF,TGTGCCAGCTTTCCGGGTCTCAATCAGCCCCAGCATTTT
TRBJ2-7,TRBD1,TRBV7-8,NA,CASSLVSLGTGFYEQYF,TGTGCCAGCAGCTTAGTTTCCCTGGGGACAGGCTTCTACGAGCAGTACTTC
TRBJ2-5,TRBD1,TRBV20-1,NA,CSASGTGGETQYF,TGCAGTGCTAGTGGGACAGGGGGGGAGACCCAGTACTTC
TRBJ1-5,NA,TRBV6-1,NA,CASSEAAVNGGAHQPQHF,TGTGCCAGCAGTGAAGCCGCGGTGAATGGGGGGGCCCATCAGCCCCAGCATTTT
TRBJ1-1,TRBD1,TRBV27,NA,CASRQTGIDTEAFF,TGTGCCAGCAGACAGACAGGGATCGACACTGAAGCTTTCTTT
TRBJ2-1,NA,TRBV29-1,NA,CSVELDNEQFF,TGCAGCGTTGAATTGGACAATGAGCAGTTCTTC
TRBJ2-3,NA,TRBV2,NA,CASGTVGVVDTQYF,TGTGCCAGCGGCACCGTAGGGGTGGTTGATACGCAGTATTTT
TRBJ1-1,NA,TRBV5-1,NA,CASSLRTYNTEAFF,TGCGCCAGCAGCTTAAGGACCTACAACACTGAAGCTTTCTTT
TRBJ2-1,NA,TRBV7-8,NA,CASSLVERLNEQFF,TGTGCCAGCAGCTTAGTAGAAAGGCTGAATGAGCAGTTCTTC
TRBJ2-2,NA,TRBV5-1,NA,CATSGRGLDGELFF,TGCGCCACCTCCGGGCGAGGTTTGGACGGGGAGCTGTTTTTT
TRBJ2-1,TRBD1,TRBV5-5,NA,CASSFLTGDYNEQFF,TGTGCCAGCAGCTTCTTAACAGGGGACTACAATGAGCAGTTCTTC
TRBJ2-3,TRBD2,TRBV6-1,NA,CASSETSGGAADTQYF,TGTGCCAGCAGTGAAACGAGCGGGGGGGCCGCAGATACGCAGTATTTT
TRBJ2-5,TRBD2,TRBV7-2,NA,CASTRGGTETQYF,TGTGCCAGCACCCGGGGGGGGACGGAGACCCAGTACTTC
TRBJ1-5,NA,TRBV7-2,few,CASSLGGSGRQPQHF,TGTGCCAGCAGCTTAGGGGGGTCGGGGAGACAGCCCCAGCATTTT
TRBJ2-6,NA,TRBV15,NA,CATSRDSSSGANVLTF,TGTGCCACCAGCAGAGACAGCAGCTCTGGGGCCAACGTCCTGACTTTC
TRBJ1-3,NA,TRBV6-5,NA,CASSFSSGNTIYF,TGTGCCAGCAGTTTCTCCTCTGGAAACACCATATATTTT
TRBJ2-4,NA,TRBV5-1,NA,CASSLSPSGARDIQYF,TGCGCCAGCAGCTTGTCTCCATCAGGGGCGCGGGACATTCAGTACTTC
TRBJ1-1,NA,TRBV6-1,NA,CASSEIGWRTVNEAFF,TGTGCCAGCAGTGAAATTGGTTGGCGGACCGTTAATGAAGCTTTCTTT
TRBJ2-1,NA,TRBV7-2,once,CASTRGAPSSYNEQFF,TGTGCCAGCACCCGGGGAGCCCCGAGCTCCTACAATGAGCAGTTCTTC
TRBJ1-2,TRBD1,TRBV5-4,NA,CASSFKGALGGYTF,TGTGCCAGCAGCTTTAAGGGGGCGCTCGGTGGCTACACCTTC
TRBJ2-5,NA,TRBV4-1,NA,CASSQLLAQETQYF,TGCGCCAGCAGCCAACTTTTGGCACAAGAGACCCAGTACTTC
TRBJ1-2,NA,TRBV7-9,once,CASSPRRVDGYTF,TGTGCCAGCAGTCCCAGGCGCGTGGACGGCTACACCTTC
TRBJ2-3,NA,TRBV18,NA,CASSGGGSDTQYF,TGTGCCAGCTCCGGGGGCGGGTCGGATACGCAGTATTTT
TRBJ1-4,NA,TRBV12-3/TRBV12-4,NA,CASSSDRRKLFF,TGTGCCAGCAGCTCGGACAGACGAAAACTGTTTTTT
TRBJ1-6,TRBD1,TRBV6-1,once,CASSDWQGALNSPLHF,TGTGCCAGCAGTGATTGGCAGGGGGCCCTTAATTCACCCCTCCACTTT
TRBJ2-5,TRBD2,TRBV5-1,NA,CASSLGSGGAYQETQYF,TGCGCCAGCAGCTTGGGTAGCGGGGGGGCGTACCAAGAGACCCAGTACTTC
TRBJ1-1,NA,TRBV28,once,CASTLGGTEAFF,TGTGCCAGCACCCTAGGGGGCACTGAAGCTTTCTTT
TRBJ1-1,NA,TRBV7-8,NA,CASSFLPTDSNTEAFF,TGTGCCAGCAGCTTCCTCCCGACAGATTCGAACACTGAAGCTTTCTTT
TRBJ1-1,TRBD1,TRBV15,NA,CATSSGTETRAFF,TGTGCCACCAGCAGCGGGACAGAAACTAGGGCTTTCTTT
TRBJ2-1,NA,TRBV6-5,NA,CASSYSIRDLQFF,TGTGCCAGCAGTTACTCGATTCGGGACCTGCAGTTCTTC
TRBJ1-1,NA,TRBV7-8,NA,CASSLAAGTGNTEAFF,TGTGCCAGCAGCTTAGCCGCCGGGACGGGGAACACTGAAGCTTTCTTT
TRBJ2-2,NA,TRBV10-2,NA,CASRGGLGGELFF,TGCGCCAGCAGGGGCGGCCTGGGCGGGGAGCTGTTTTTT
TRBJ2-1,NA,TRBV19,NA,CASRGVNNEQFF,TGTGCCAGCCGGGGAGTGAACAATGAGCAGTTCTTC
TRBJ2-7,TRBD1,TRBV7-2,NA,CASSLRQGRTYEQYF,TGTGCCAGCAGCTTACGACAGGGTAGAACCTACGAGCAGTACTTC